Listed below are T cell receptor beta chains from one sample, sequenced in a study of post-analysis software for immune sequencing data. TCRdb used MiXCR to reprocess the PCR reads, holding one entry per CDR3 protein. The sample has under 200,000 distinct CDR3 sequences; 35% to 40% are singletons. Sequencing was performed on blood, taken after autologous hematopoietic stem cell transplantation. The receptors derive from a girl aged 5 to 17 with multiple sclerosis. Each CDR3 is given with its conserved first and last residue. A D gene is named only where the DNA matches it firmly. Some rows mark clone size as missing; the rest say once, few, many or name a class of expanded clone.

j_call: TRBJ2-1; d_call: TRBD2; clone_size: few; v_call: TRBV30; cdr3_aa: CAWSVAGGQAEQFF; cdr3_nt: TGTGCCTGGAGTGTAGCGGGAGGGCAAGCTGAGCAGTTCTTC
j_call: TRBJ2-3; d_call: -; clone_size: -; v_call: TRBV24-1; cdr3_aa: CATSDWPFPGDTDTQYF; cdr3_nt: TGTGCCACCAGTGATTGGCCCTTCCCGGGAGATACAGATACGCAGTATTTT
j_call: TRBJ2-3; d_call: -; clone_size: few; v_call: TRBV28; cdr3_aa: CASSLNMDRISTDTQYF; cdr3_nt: TGTGCCAGCAGTTTGAATATGGACAGAATTAGCACAGATACGCAGTATTTT
j_call: TRBJ1-2; d_call: TRBD1; clone_size: few; v_call: TRBV29-1; cdr3_aa: CSVEVRGRIYGYTF; cdr3_nt: TGCAGCGTTGAAGTCAGGGGGCGAATCTATGGCTACACCTTC
j_call: TRBJ2-7; d_call: TRBD1; clone_size: -; v_call: TRBV20-1; cdr3_aa: CSARVLQGTYEQYF; cdr3_nt: TGCAGTGCTAGAGTGTTACAGGGGACCTACGAGCAGTACTTC
j_call: TRBJ2-6; d_call: TRBD1; clone_size: few; v_call: TRBV10-3; cdr3_aa: CAISLTGGSGANVLTF; cdr3_nt: TGTGCCATCAGCCTGACAGGGGGGTCTGGGGCCAACGTCCTGACTTTC
j_call: TRBJ2-4; d_call: TRBD1; clone_size: -; v_call: TRBV5-5; cdr3_aa: CASSADRAITFDIQYF; cdr3_nt: TGTGCCAGCAGCGCTGACAGGGCGATAACCTTTGACATTCAGTACTTC
j_call: TRBJ1-6; d_call: -; clone_size: few; v_call: TRBV27; cdr3_aa: CASSPGRSGSPLHF; cdr3_nt: TGTGCCAGCAGTCCCGGCAGGAGCGGGTCACCCCTCCACTTT
j_call: TRBJ2-1; d_call: -; clone_size: once; v_call: TRBV3-1; cdr3_aa: CASSQMGGTLQETQFF; cdr3_nt: TGTGCCAGCAGCCAAATGGGAGGAACCCTCCAAGAGACCCAGTTCTTC
j_call: TRBJ2-5; d_call: TRBD2; clone_size: -; v_call: TRBV4-2; cdr3_aa: CASSQPTSGKETQYF; cdr3_nt: TGTGCCAGCAGCCAACCGACTAGCGGGAAAGAGACCCAGTACTTC
j_call: TRBJ1-2; d_call: -; clone_size: -; v_call: TRBV6-6; cdr3_aa: CASSYGVSGHTF; cdr3_nt: TGTGCCAGCAGTTACGGGGTTTCTGGCCACACCTTC
j_call: TRBJ2-7; d_call: -; clone_size: many; v_call: TRBV28; cdr3_aa: CASSLGSSYEQYF; cdr3_nt: TGTGCCAGCAGCTTAGGGTCTAGCTACGAGCAGTACTTC
j_call: TRBJ2-5; d_call: -; clone_size: -; v_call: TRBV25-1; cdr3_aa: CASSESELPETQYF; cdr3_nt: TGTGCCAGCAGTGAGAGTGAGCTGCCGGAGACCCAGTACTTC
j_call: TRBJ2-1; d_call: -; clone_size: -; v_call: TRBV20-1; cdr3_aa: CSARAGDFDNEQFF; cdr3_nt: TGCAGTGCTAGAGCTGGGGACTTTGACAATGAGCAGTTCTTC
j_call: TRBJ2-1; d_call: TRBD1; clone_size: -; v_call: TRBV20-1; cdr3_aa: CSKQTGSSYNEQFF; cdr3_nt: TGCAGTAAACAGACAGGGAGCTCCTACAATGAGCAGTTCTTC
j_call: TRBJ2-3; d_call: -; clone_size: -; v_call: TRBV7-7; cdr3_aa: CASSLSAVSTDTQYF; cdr3_nt: TGTGCTAGCAGCTTGTCAGCGGTTAGCACAGATACGCAGTATTTT
j_call: TRBJ1-2; d_call: -; clone_size: -; v_call: TRBV29-1; cdr3_aa: CSVGSHNYGYTF; cdr3_nt: TGCAGCGTTGGGAGCCATAACTATGGCTACACCTTC
j_call: TRBJ2-3; d_call: TRBD2; clone_size: few; v_call: TRBV6-5; cdr3_aa: CASSPGLATDTQYF; cdr3_nt: TGTGCCAGCAGCCCCGGACTAGCGACAGATACGCAGTATTTT
j_call: TRBJ2-3; d_call: -; clone_size: -; v_call: TRBV15; cdr3_aa: CATSSRLEYLPGGTDTQYF; cdr3_nt: TGTGCCACCAGCAGCCGCCTTGAATACTTACCCGGGGGCACAGATACGCAGTATTTT
j_call: TRBJ2-1; d_call: -; clone_size: many; v_call: TRBV27; cdr3_aa: CASSFRGDEQFF; cdr3_nt: TGTGCCAGCAGTTTTAGAGGGGATGAGCAGTTCTTC